These T cell receptor beta chains were read from a single sample in a study of vaccination effects on CD4 cells after COVID-19. These receptors' antigens are unknown. Here immunoSEQ multiplex PCR was the method, and the copy in TCRdb shows in-frame clones only, minus some. Among some 52,000 clones listed, 75% to 85% were seen once. This specimen consisted of CD4+ T cells from PBMCs cultured with HCoV-OC43 spike peptides, obtained before COVID-19 vaccination. The receptor source for this set is a human donor who received a COVID-19 vaccine. Each CDR3 is given with its conserved first and last residue. D genes are given only for firm matches. Clone size is stated in some rows and not others, as once, few, many or a class when expanded.

D,V,J,size,DNA,CDR3
TRBD1,TRBV7-3,TRBJ2-5,NA,TGTGCCAGCAGGAGCGGGACAGGGGAAGAGACCCAGTACTTC,CASRSGTGEETQYF
TRBD1,TRBV9,TRBJ1-3,NA,TGTGCCAGCAGCTCAGCCGGAAGGGGGCCAGGAAACACCATATATTTT,CASSSAGRGPGNTIYF
TRBD1,TRBV7-9,TRBJ1-6,NA,TGTGCCAGCAGCAGGACAGGGGCGAATTCACCCCTCCACTTT,CASSRTGANSPLHF
TRBD1,TRBV24-1,TRBJ2-3,NA,TGTGCCACCAGTGATCGGGGACAGGGGGCGGGAGATACGCAGTATTTT,CATSDRGQGAGDTQYF
NA,TRBV4-3,TRBJ1-1,NA,TGCGCCAGCAGCCAAGATAGTGGAGGGAGGACTGAAGCTTTCTTT,CASSQDSGGRTEAFF
NA,TRBV28,TRBJ2-3,NA,TGTGCCACCCAATTCCACATCGGTACGCAGTATTTT,CATQFHIGTQYF
NA,TRBV6-2/TRBV6-3,TRBJ2-4,NA,TGTGCCAGCAGTTCCCCAGGTGGGGCCAAAAACATTCAGTACTTC,CASSSPGGAKNIQYF
NA,TRBV28,TRBJ1-6,few,TGTGCCAGCAGTCCATCAAGAGGGGGAAATTCACCCCTCCACTTT,CASSPSRGGNSPLHF
NA,TRBV6-5,TRBJ2-1,NA,TGTGCCAGCGGGAAGGCGGTCAATGAGCAGTTCTTC,CASGKAVNEQFF
TRBD2,TRBV6-1,TRBJ2-6,NA,TGTGCCAGCAGTGAACCGGGACTAGGAAGAGCGGGGGTATCTAATGGGGCCAACGTCCTGACTTTC,CASSEPGLGRAGVSNGANVLTF
NA,TRBV9,TRBJ2-1,NA,TGTGCCAGCAGCGGGGGGGAATACAATGAGCAGTTCTTC,CASSGGEYNEQFF
TRBD1,TRBV6-2/TRBV6-3,TRBJ1-2,NA,TGTGCCAGCAGTTACTTGGGACAGGGGGACTACACCTTC,CASSYLGQGDYTF
NA,TRBV10-2,TRBJ2-2,once,TGCGCCAGCAGTGGGTCGCGGGTTGCGAACACCGGGGAGCTGTTTTTT,CASSGSRVANTGELFF
NA,TRBV7-2,TRBJ1-3,NA,TGTGCCAGCAGCTTCCCTGGACAGATCTACTCTGGAAACACCATATATTTT,CASSFPGQIYSGNTIYF
NA,TRBV5-1,TRBJ1-2,NA,TGCGCCAGCAGCCTATCTACCTCGGGGGGGGGCTATGGCTACACCTTC,CASSLSTSGGGYGYTF
NA,TRBV18,TRBJ2-1,NA,TGTGCCAGCTCACCAATGGGGGCTTTGTTGAATGAGCAGTTCTTC,CASSPMGALLNEQFF
NA,TRBV30,TRBJ1-4,NA,TGTGCCTGGACACCTACAGGGTCTCTTCGGGAAAAACTGTTTTTT,CAWTPTGSLREKLFF
NA,TRBV5-4,TRBJ1-6,NA,TGTGCCAGCAGCTTGTCGGGACTCTATAATTCACCCCTCCACTTT,CASSLSGLYNSPLHF
TRBD2,TRBV24-1,TRBJ2-5,NA,TGTGCCACCAGTGATTACAGCGGGGGAGAGACCCAGTACTTC,CATSDYSGGETQYF
NA,TRBV7-9,TRBJ2-2,NA,TGTGCCAGCAGCTTAGACACCGGGGAGCTGTTTTTT,CASSLDTGELFF
NA,TRBV7-2,TRBJ1-1,NA,TGTGCCAGCAGCGCAAATGGACTCACCAACACTGAAGCTTTCTTT,CASSANGLTNTEAFF
NA,TRBV29-1,TRBJ2-2,NA,TGCAGCGTTCCGACCGATGGGAACACCGGGGAGCTGTTTTTT,CSVPTDGNTGELFF
NA,TRBV5-6,TRBJ2-1,NA,TGTGCCAGCAGCGTGGGGTGGAATGAGCAGTTCTTC,CASSVGWNEQFF
NA,TRBV30,TRBJ2-5,NA,TGTGCCTGGGGGAGCGTCCAAGAGACCCAGTACTTC,CAWGSVQETQYF
NA,TRBV19,TRBJ1-2,NA,TGTGCCAGTAGTATGAATTCCTGGCGGGGCAGGGACTATGGCTACACCTTC,CASSMNSWRGRDYGYTF
NA,TRBV27,TRBJ2-1,NA,TGTGCCAGCAGATTACAGATGTTATCCTACAATGAGCAGTTCTTC,CASRLQMLSYNEQFF
NA,TRBV5-1,TRBJ2-3,NA,TGCGCCAGCAGCTTGAACGGACACGACCCCCATGTGGATACGCAGTATTTT,CASSLNGHDPHVDTQYF
TRBD1,TRBV6-5,TRBJ1-2,NA,TGTGCCAGCAGTTACTCTGGACAGGGGGACTATGGCTACACCTTC,CASSYSGQGDYGYTF
NA,TRBV3-1/TRBV3-2,TRBJ1-6,NA,TGTGCCAGCACCCGGAGCGCCTATAATTCACCCCTCCACTTT,CASTRSAYNSPLHF
TRBD1,TRBV6-5,TRBJ2-3,NA,TGTGCCAGCAGTCGGGACAGAACAGATACGCAGTATTTT,CASSRDRTDTQYF
NA,TRBV29-1,TRBJ1-2,once,TGCGCCCTCGGTAAAGAGGGTTATGGCTACACCTTC,CALGKEGYGYTF
NA,TRBV24-1,TRBJ1-1,NA,TGTGCCACCTCTGGGGGGGGCGCGGGCACTGAAGCTTTCTTT,CATSGGGAGTEAFF
NA,TRBV29-1,TRBJ2-1,NA,TGCAGCGCCCAAGAAGGTGAGCAGTTCTTC,CSAQEGEQFF
NA,TRBV2,TRBJ1-6,NA,TGTGCCAGCCGGGGGGGGAGCTCCTATAATTCACCCCTCCACTTT,CASRGGSSYNSPLHF
TRBD2,TRBV6-2/TRBV6-3,TRBJ2-5,NA,TGTGCCAGCAGCCTTACTGGACTAGCGGGGCAGACCCAGTACTTC,CASSLTGLAGQTQYF
TRBD1,TRBV6-5,TRBJ1-5,NA,TGTGCCAGCGGGAGACAGGGTGGGGGAAATCAGCCCCAGCATTTT,CASGRQGGGNQPQHF
TRBD2,TRBV5-1,TRBJ2-2,NA,TGCGCCAGCAGCTCTGGACTAGCGGGGGCCCCCCCGAACACCGGGGAGCTGTTTTTT,CASSSGLAGAPPNTGELFF
TRBD1,TRBV5-1,TRBJ1-2,once,TGCGCCAGCAGCAGAAACTTGGACAGGGGAGATGGTGGCTACACCTTC,CASSRNLDRGDGGYTF
NA,TRBV3-1/TRBV3-2,TRBJ2-1,NA,TGTGCCAGCAGCCTCCAGGGTCGGGCTATCTCCTACAATGAGCAGTTCTTC,CASSLQGRAISYNEQFF
NA,TRBV5-6,TRBJ2-3,NA,TGTGCCAGCAGCTGGACAGACCAAGATACGCAGTATTTT,CASSWTDQDTQYF
TRBD2,TRBV6-5,TRBJ2-3,NA,TGTGCCAGCAGGGCCGGGGGGACAGATACGCAGTATTTT,CASRAGGTDTQYF
TRBD1,TRBV10-3,TRBJ1-1,once,TGTGCCATCAGTGAGGGGACAGGGGGCGCGTCTACTGAAGCTTTCTTT,CAISEGTGGASTEAFF
NA,TRBV6-6,TRBJ1-3,few,TGTGCCAGCAGCACCGGGCCGGGGACGAGAAACACCATATATTTT,CASSTGPGTRNTIYF
TRBD1,TRBV4-2,TRBJ2-6,NA,TGTGCCAGCAGCCAAAAAGCCGGGACAGGGGGCGGCGGGGCCAACGTCCTGACTTTC,CASSQKAGTGGGGANVLTF
NA,TRBV18,TRBJ2-1,NA,TGTGCCAGCTCACCACGGCCAGGGTCTGTGAATGAGCAGTTCTTC,CASSPRPGSVNEQFF
NA,TRBV18,TRBJ1-1,NA,TGTGCCAGCTCACCAATAAGGGATCGGCCGAACACTGAAGCTTTCTTT,CASSPIRDRPNTEAFF
TRBD2,TRBV5-1,TRBJ2-5,NA,TGCGCCAGCAGCTTGAGACTAGCGGCGGGAGAGACCCAGTACTTC,CASSLRLAAGETQYF
TRBD2,TRBV4-1,TRBJ2-5,NA,TGCGCCAGCAGCCAGGGCGGGACTAGAAGACAAGAGACCCAGTACTTC,CASSQGGTRRQETQYF
NA,TRBV5-1,TRBJ1-3,once,TGCGCCAGCAGCTTGAGGTTGGGGGGGACACCTGGAAACACCATATATTTT,CASSLRLGGTPGNTIYF
TRBD1,TRBV6-6,TRBJ1-1,once,TGTGCCAGCAGTCCAGCGACAGGGGCGTACACTGAAGCTTTCTTT,CASSPATGAYTEAFF
TRBD1,TRBV28,TRBJ2-3,NA,TGTGCCAGCAGTTCAGGGGGCAGCACAGATACGCAGTATTTT,CASSSGGSTDTQYF
NA,TRBV12-3/TRBV12-4,TRBJ1-4,NA,TGTGCCACCGGAAGGGGGGCTGATGAAAAACTGTTTTTT,CATGRGADEKLFF
NA,TRBV20-1,TRBJ1-4,NA,TGCAGTGCTAGCAATGAAAAACTGTTTTTT,CSASNEKLFF
TRBD2,TRBV7-3,TRBJ2-3,NA,TGTGCCAGCAGCTTAGGGACTAGCGGCGTCCCAGATACGCAGTATTTT,CASSLGTSGVPDTQYF
NA,TRBV10-3,TRBJ2-1,NA,TGTGCCATCAGTGAGCCCCCTTATTCTGAGCAGTTCTTC,CAISEPPYSEQFF